This TCR beta chain was sequenced for a study of cytomegalovirus exposure and HLA in healthy donors. The CDR3 has 15 amino acids. Germline CDR1 is MNHEY and CDR2 is SMNVEV (reference sequence). Trimming took off 4 bases at V and 4 bases at J, with 13 bases between the two ends. Overall study results and limits: Data from an earlier analysis indicated that most TCR beta V segments were productive either about 87% or about 30% of the time. Upon later analysis, TCR association rates were observed to vary by HLA locus, being highest for DRB1 and lowest for HLA-C. A classifier reportedly called cytomegalovirus status with high sensitivity and specificity.

Regarding this clone: No antigen is known for it.

PCR was performed using 60 Vbeta and 13 Jbeta primers. Study processing details: A later analysis tallied 80 million to 100 million unique TCR beta chains, around 10 million of them shared. The assay was immunoSEQ multiplex PCR, and TCRdb's table has in-frame clones only and misses some. That table gives V, J and clone size, and the DNA gave D and trimming. The sample holds approximately 280,000 clones, roughly 90% seen once. V and J are TRBV27 and TRBJ2-2; possible D gene TRBD1, 5 bases. The sample was PBMCs. This clonotype originated in a woman between 18 and 29 years old in good health and CMV-seronegative. CDR3 coding DNA: TGTGCCAGCAGTTCTCCTTTTGGGGCCACCGGGGAGCTGTTTTTT. It codes for CASSSPFGATGELFF.